The 5 T cell receptor beta chains presented below share a single source sample, sequenced in a study of response to subunit inactivated influenza vaccine. One entry per CDR3 protein results from TCRdb running MiXCR on the RT-PCR reads. Counted here are more than 600,000 distinct CDR3 sequences, roughly 20% occurring once; the ten biggest clones make up roughly a tenth. Sequencing used PBMCs from blood, obtained around 5 days after vaccination. The receptor source for this set is a man between 45 and 60 years old who received an inactivated influenza vaccine.

This clonotype has a handful of counts. The rearrangement uses TRBV7-6 and TRBJ1-4; TRBD1 is a possible D gene (6 bases). The CDR3 loop spans 15 amino acids. Trimming removed 1 base at V and 7 bases at J, with 13 bases between. Germline CDR1 reads SGHVS; CDR2 reads FNYEAQ. Here the CDR3 DNA reads TGTGCCAGCAGCTTAGGGCAGGGGCTTGGTGAAAAACTGTTTTTT. Protein sequence: CASSLGQGLGEKLFF.

This clonotype has ten or more counts. The rearrangement links TRBV4-3 to TRBJ2-7; D perhaps matches TRBD2 (5 bases). Germline CDR1 reads LGHNA; CDR2 reads YSLEER. V was shortened by 0 bases and J by 2 bases, with 11 bases between the two germline ends. This CDR3 is built from 15 residues. The CDR3 reads CASSQDAGLTYEQYF. In nucleotides, the CDR3 is TGCGCCAGCAGCCAAGATGCAGGACTTACCTACGAGCAGTACTTC.

The rearrangement joins TRBV28 to TRBJ2-7, with TRBD1 matching over 9 bases. The CDR3 consists of 14 residues. V shed 3 bases, J shed 6 bases, and the junction held 6 bases outside the gene matches. Per the germline V gene, CDR1 is MDHEN and CDR2 is SYDVKM. This CDR3 reads CASSFLVDRGEQYF. The CDR3 DNA reads TGTGCCAGCAGTTTTCTGGTGGACAGGGGCGAGCAGTACTTC.

This clonotype has at least ten counts. This chain joins TRBV10-3 and TRBJ1-6; possible D gene TRBD1, 5 bases. From germline, CDR1 is ENHRY and CDR2 SYGVKD. The CDR3 length is 16 residues. Trimming took off 8 bases at V and 7 bases at J, with 21 bases between the two ends. CDR3 sequence (DNA): TGTGCCATCGCCCCATCCTCCGGGACTGAGAATTCACCCCTCCACTTT. Its translation is CAIAPSSGTENSPLHF.

This clonotype was detected only a few times. The J gene is TRBJ1-5, the V gene TRBV30; maybe TRBD1 (5 bases). Germline-derived CDR1 and CDR2 are GTSNPN and SVGIG (reference sequence). V was clipped by 1 base and J by 11 bases, with 15 bases between them. The CDR3 loop spans 13 amino acids. CDR3 sequence: CAWSGGPGRAQHF. The CDR3 DNA reads as TGTGCCTGGAGTGGCGGCCCAGGGAGGGCCCAGCATTTT.